These T cell receptor beta chains were read from a single sample in a study of OX40 agonist ivuxolimab in advanced cancers. Produced via immunoSEQ multiplex PCR; TCRdb's table is partial and in-frame only. This sample carries about 73,000 clones, roughly 86% of them seen once, and the ten largest clones take approximately 0.63%. This material consisted of CD4+ or CD8+ T cells sorted from blood, taken in a trial of the OX40 agonist ivuxolimab. These receptors were taken from an adult with an advanced solid tumor such as melanoma, head and neck, liver or kidney cancer. CDR3s include the opening cysteine and the closing phenylalanine or tryptophan. D genes are given only for firm matches. Clone size is given for some rows only: seen once, a few or many times, or a class if the clone is expanded.

TRBJ2-3 . TRBV19 . CASSRLREAGTDTQYF TGTGCCAGTAGTAGACTCAGGGAGGCGGGCACAGATACGCAGTATTTT
TRBJ1-1 TRBD1 TRBV5-5 . CASSVGTVNTEAFF TGTGCCAGCAGCGTCGGGACAGTTAACACTGAAGCTTTCTTT
TRBJ2-5 . TRBV5-5 . CASSAGLRQETQYF TGTGCCAGCAGCGCGGGACTCAGGCAAGAGACCCAGTACTTC
TRBJ2-1 TRBD1 TRBV19 . CASSSAGQGMYNEQFF TGTGCCAGTAGTAGCGCGGGACAGGGGATGTACAATGAGCAGTTCTTC
TRBJ1-5 . TRBV5-6 once CASSLAGRRPQHF TGTGCCAGCAGCTTGGCCGGACGGAGGCCCCAGCATTTT
TRBJ1-1 . TRBV11-2 . CASSLIQGVAEAFF TGTGCCAGCAGCTTAATTCAGGGAGTCGCTGAAGCTTTCTTT
TRBJ2-7 TRBD2 TRBV5-4 . CASRGGTSAHEQYF TGTGCCAGCAGGGGAGGGACTAGCGCCCACGAGCAGTACTTC
TRBJ2-5 TRBD2 TRBV19 . CASGTGGRAETQYF TGTGCCTCCGGGACCGGGGGGAGGGCTGAGACCCAGTACTTC
TRBJ1-5 TRBD1 TRBV6-5 . CASSGTGNQPQHF TGTGCCAGCAGTGGGACAGGTAATCAGCCCCAGCATTTT
TRBJ2-1 . TRBV4-1 once CASSQDRQSSYNEQFF TGCGCCAGCAGCCAAGACAGACAGAGCTCCTACAATGAGCAGTTCTTC
TRBJ2-7 . TRBV7-2 . CASSSGIKQYF TGTGCCAGCAGCTCTGGTATAAAGCAGTACTTC
TRBJ1-5 TRBD1 TRBV6-5 . CASTADRGGNQPQHF TGTGCCAGCACCGCAGACAGGGGAGGGAATCAGCCCCAGCATTTT
TRBJ2-7 TRBD2 TRBV27 . CASPGGGGRAEEQYF TGTGCCAGCCCTGGGGGGGGCGGGAGGGCCGAGGAGCAGTACTTC
TRBJ1-2 . TRBV19 . CASSISTALYGYTF TGTGCCAGTAGTATAAGTACAGCTCTCTATGGCTACACCTTC
TRBJ2-7 TRBD2 TRBV7-6 once CASSAIAGISYEQYF TGTGCCAGCAGCGCGATAGCGGGAATCTCCTACGAGCAGTACTTC
TRBJ1-5 . TRBV28 . CASSLRVLGNQPQHF TGTGCCAGCAGTCTCAGGGTTCTCGGCAATCAGCCCCAGCATTTT
TRBJ2-1 TRBD2 TRBV5-1 once CASSLVAGGIFGEQFF TGCGCCAGCAGCTTGGTCGCGGGGGGGATTTTTGGTGAGCAGTTCTTC
TRBJ1-1 . TRBV15 . CATSGWHTEAFF TGTGCCACCAGCGGATGGCACACTGAAGCTTTCTTT
TRBJ1-1 . TRBV11-2 . CASSLQIGNTEAFF TGTGCCAGCAGCTTACAGATCGGGAACACTGAAGCTTTCTTT
TRBJ1-6 . TRBV7-9 . CASSPGSYNSPLHF TGTGCCAGCAGCCCCGGGTCCTATAATTCACCCCTCCACTTT
TRBJ2-2 . TRBV6-6 . CASSQTVTNTGELFF TGTGCCAGCAGCCAGACAGTGACAAACACCGGGGAGCTGTTTTTT
TRBJ2-5 . TRBV6-1 . CASSLGEETQYF TGTGCCAGCAGTTTGGGTGAAGAGACCCAGTACTTC
TRBJ2-3 . TRBV5-1 . CASSLGGISTDTQYF TGCGCCAGCAGCTTGGGTGGAATTAGCACAGATACGCAGTATTTT
TRBJ2-7 . TRBV11-2 once CASSLGGLVIEQYF TGTGCCAGCAGCTTAGGAGGTTTGGTTATTGAGCAGTACTTC
TRBJ2-7 . TRBV18 once CASSTQGGGSYEQYF TGTGCCAGCTCGACCCAGGGGGGGGGCTCCTACGAGCAGTACTTC
TRBJ1-4 . TRBV5-1 . CASSYSATNEKLFF TGCGCCAGCAGCTACAGTGCAACTAATGAAAAACTGTTTTTT
TRBJ2-1 . TRBV6-6 once CASSYGGVAYNEQFF TGTGCCAGCAGTTACGGAGGGGTGGCCTACAATGAGCAGTTCTTC
TRBJ1-3 . TRBV2 . CASSQGYGNTIYF TGTGCCAGCAGTCAGGGATACGGAAACACCATATATTTT
TRBJ1-1 . TRBV25-1 . CASSEAGRNTEAFF TGTGCCAGCAGTGAGGCAGGGAGGAATACTGAAGCTTTCTTT
TRBJ2-4 TRBD1 TRBV30 . CAWSRDRSSAKNIQYF TGTGCCTGGAGCCGGGACAGGTCTTCCGCTAAAAACATTCAGTACTTC
TRBJ2-3 TRBD1 TRBV18 . CASSPTTGDVNTQYF TGTGCCAGCTCACCTACGACAGGGGATGTAAATACGCAGTATTTT
TRBJ2-7 TRBD2 TRBV7-8 few CASSLPVAGGDEQYF TGTGCCAGCAGCTTACCGGTAGCGGGAGGTGACGAGCAGTACTTC
TRBJ1-3 . TRBV7-3 . CASSLRGSEGNTIYF TGTGCCAGCAGCTTAAGGGGGTCGGAGGGAAACACCATATATTTT
TRBJ2-3 TRBD1 TRBV6-5 once CASSKDRGTSDTQYF TGTGCCAGCAGTAAGGACAGGGGGACATCCGATACGCAGTATTTT
TRBJ2-7 . TRBV7-2 few CASSLDRIPTNEQYF TGTGCCAGCAGCTTAGACAGGATCCCCACGAACGAGCAGTACTTC
TRBJ1-4 TRBD1 TRBV6-1 . CASSGSRGSNEKLFF TGTGCCAGCAGTGGGTCCAGGGGGTCTAATGAAAAACTGTTTTTT
TRBJ1-1 TRBD1 TRBV11-3 . CASSSSGGEAFF TGTGCCAGCAGTTCTTCAGGGGGCGAAGCTTTCTTT
TRBJ2-2 . TRBV11-3 once CASSLVFTGELFF TGTGCCAGCAGCTTAGTCTTCACCGGGGAGCTGTTTTTT
TRBJ2-1 TRBD2 TRBV19 few CASSMGGSLVGHNEQFF TGTGCCAGTAGTATGGGCGGGAGTTTGGTCGGCCACAATGAGCAGTTCTTC
TRBJ1-2 . TRBV23-1 . CASSLGLTDLYGYTF TGCGCCAGCAGTCTTGGACTGACAGACCTCTATGGCTACACCTTC
TRBJ1-2 TRBD1 TRBV11-2 . CASSAELDRLYGYTF TGTGCCAGCAGCGCCGAATTGGACAGGCTCTATGGCTACACCTTC
TRBJ1-6 TRBD1 TRBV19 . CASNASGGQGDSPLHF TGTGCCAGTAACGCAAGTGGGGGACAGGGTGATTCACCCCTCCACTTT
TRBJ1-1 . TRBV5-6 . CASSLGQYTEAFF TGTGCCAGCAGCTTGGGACAGTACACTGAAGCTTTCTTT
TRBJ2-1 . TRBV5-1 few CASSLEVYEQFF TGCGCCAGCAGCTTGGAGGTTTATGAGCAGTTCTTC
TRBJ2-2 . TRBV30 . CAWSVNRNTGELFF TGTGCCTGGAGTGTAAACAGGAACACCGGGGAGCTGTTTTTT
TRBJ2-7 TRBD2 TRBV6-1 . CASSEGTSGPYEQYF TGTGCCAGCAGTGAGGGGACTAGCGGACCCTACGAGCAGTACTTC
TRBJ1-1 . TRBV29-1 . CSVWGAGGTEAFF TGCAGCGTTTGGGGGGCGGGGGGCACTGAAGCTTTCTTT
TRBJ1-5 . TRBV6-1 few CASLGSNSNQPQHF TGTGCCAGCCTTGGCAGCAATAGCAATCAGCCCCAGCATTTT
TRBJ2-1 . TRBV11-1 . CASSNRWDTSYNEQFF TGTGCCAGCAGCAACAGATGGGATACGTCCTACAATGAGCAGTTCTTC
TRBJ2-5 . TRBV4-1 . CASSRSQGDAETQYF TGCGCCAGCAGCCGCTCCCAGGGAGATGCGGAGACCCAGTACTTC
TRBJ1-3 TRBD1 TRBV7-9 . CASSPPGQGFSGNTIYF TGTGCCAGCAGCCCCCCAGGACAGGGGTTTTCTGGAAACACCATATATTTT